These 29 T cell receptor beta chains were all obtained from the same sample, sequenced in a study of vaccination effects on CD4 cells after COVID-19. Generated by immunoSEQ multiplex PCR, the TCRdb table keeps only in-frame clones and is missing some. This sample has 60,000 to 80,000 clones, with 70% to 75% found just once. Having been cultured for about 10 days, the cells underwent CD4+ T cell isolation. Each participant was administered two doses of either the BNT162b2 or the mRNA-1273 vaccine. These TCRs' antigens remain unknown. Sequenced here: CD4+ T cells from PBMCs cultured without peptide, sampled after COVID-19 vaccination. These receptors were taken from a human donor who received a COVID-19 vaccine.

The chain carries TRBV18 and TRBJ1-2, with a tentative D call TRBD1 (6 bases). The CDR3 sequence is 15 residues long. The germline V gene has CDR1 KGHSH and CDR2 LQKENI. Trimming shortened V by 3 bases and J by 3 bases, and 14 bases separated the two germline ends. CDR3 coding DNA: TGTGCCAGCTCACCTAATCAAGGACAGCACTATGGCTACACCTTC. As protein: CASSPNQGQHYGYTF.

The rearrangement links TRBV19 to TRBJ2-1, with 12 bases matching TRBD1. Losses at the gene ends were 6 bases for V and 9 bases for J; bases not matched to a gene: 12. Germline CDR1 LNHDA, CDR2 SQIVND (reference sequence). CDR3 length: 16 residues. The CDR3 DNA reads TGTGCCAGTAGACCTCTCGGGACAGGGGGCGGAGGTGAGCAGTTCTTC. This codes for CASRPLGTGGGGEQFF.

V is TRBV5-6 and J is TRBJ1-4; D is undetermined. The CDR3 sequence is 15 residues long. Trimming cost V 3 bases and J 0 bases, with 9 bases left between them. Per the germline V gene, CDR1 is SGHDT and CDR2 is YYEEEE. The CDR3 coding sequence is TGTGCCAGCAGCTCCGGACTTACAACTAATGAAAAACTGTTTTTT. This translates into CASSSGLTTNEKLFF.

As DNA, the CDR3 is TGTGCCAGCAGCTACGGGACCCAAGAGACCCAGTACTTC. Translated: CASSYGTQETQYF. The chain joins TRBV7-9 to TRBJ2-5; D possibly matches TRBD1 or TRBD2 (5 bases each). The CDR3 extends over 13 amino acids. V shed 4 bases and J shed 1 base, with 7 bases lying between them. Germline V gene data show CDR1 as SEHNR and CDR2 as FQNEAQ (reference sequence).

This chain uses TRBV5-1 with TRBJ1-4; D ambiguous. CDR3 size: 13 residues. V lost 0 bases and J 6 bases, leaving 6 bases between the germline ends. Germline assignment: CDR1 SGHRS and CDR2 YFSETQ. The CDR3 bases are TGCGCCAGCAGCTTGGACATTGATGAAAAACTGTTTTTT. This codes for CASSLDIDEKLFF.

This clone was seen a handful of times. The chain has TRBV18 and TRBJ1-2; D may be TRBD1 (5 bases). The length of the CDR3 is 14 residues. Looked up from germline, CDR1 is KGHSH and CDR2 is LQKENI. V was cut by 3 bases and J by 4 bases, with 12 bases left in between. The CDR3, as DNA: TGTGCCAGCTCACCTAAATTGGGGGGCTATGGCTACACCTTC. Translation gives CASSPKLGGYGYTF.

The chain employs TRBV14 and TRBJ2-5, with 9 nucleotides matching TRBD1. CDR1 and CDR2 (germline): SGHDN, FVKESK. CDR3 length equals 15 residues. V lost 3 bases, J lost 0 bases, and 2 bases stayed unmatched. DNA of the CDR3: TGTGCCAGCAGCCACCGGGACAGGGACCAAGAGACCCAGTACTTC. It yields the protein CASSHRDRDQETQYF.

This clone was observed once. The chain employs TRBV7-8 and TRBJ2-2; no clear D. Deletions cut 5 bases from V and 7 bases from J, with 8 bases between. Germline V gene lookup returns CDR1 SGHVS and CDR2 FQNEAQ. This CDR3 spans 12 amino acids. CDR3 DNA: TGTGCCAGCAGCCTAATGATCGGGGAGCTGTTTTTT. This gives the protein CASSLMIGELFF.

The CDR3 nucleotides are TGTGCCAGCAGCCTCCCAAATGAAAAACTGTTTTTT. Translating it yields CASSLPNEKLFF. This chain uses TRBV7-9 with TRBJ1-4; D not resolved. V was trimmed by 5 bases and J by 5 bases, leaving 6 bases between them. Germline loops: CDR1 SEHNR, CDR2 FQNEAQ (reference sequence). This CDR3 has 12 residues.

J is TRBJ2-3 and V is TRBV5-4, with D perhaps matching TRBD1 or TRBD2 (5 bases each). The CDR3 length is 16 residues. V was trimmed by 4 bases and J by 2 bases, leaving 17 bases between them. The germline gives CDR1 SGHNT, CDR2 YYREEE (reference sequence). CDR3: CASSPSAGTPTDTQYF. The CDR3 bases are TGTGCCAGCAGCCCCTCAGCCGGGACCCCCACAGATACGCAGTATTTT. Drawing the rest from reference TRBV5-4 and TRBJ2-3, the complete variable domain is ETGVTQSPTHLIKTRGQQVTLRCSSQSGHNTVSWYQQALGQGPQFIFQYYREEENGRGNFPPRFSGLQFPNYSSELNVNALELDDSALYLCASSPSAGTPTDTQYFGPGTRLTVL.

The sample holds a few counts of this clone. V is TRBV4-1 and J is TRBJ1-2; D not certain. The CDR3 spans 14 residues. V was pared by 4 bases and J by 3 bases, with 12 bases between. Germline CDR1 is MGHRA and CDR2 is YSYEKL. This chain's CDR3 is CASSPAGLDYGYTF. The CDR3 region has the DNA TGCGCCAGCAGCCCAGCGGGTCTAGACTATGGCTACACCTTC.

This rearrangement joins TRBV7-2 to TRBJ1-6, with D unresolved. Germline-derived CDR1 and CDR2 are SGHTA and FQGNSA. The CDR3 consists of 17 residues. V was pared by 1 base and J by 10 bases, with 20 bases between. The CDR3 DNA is TGTGCCAGCAGCTTAGTGTTATACGGGGAATGGCAATCACCCCTCCACTTT. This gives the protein CASSLVLYGEWQSPLHF.

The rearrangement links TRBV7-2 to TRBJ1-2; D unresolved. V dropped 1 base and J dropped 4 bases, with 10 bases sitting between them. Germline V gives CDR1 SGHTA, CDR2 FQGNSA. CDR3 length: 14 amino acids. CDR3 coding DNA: TGTGCCAGCAGCTTAGAGGCGGCCGGCTATGGCTACACCTTC. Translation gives CASSLEAAGYGYTF.

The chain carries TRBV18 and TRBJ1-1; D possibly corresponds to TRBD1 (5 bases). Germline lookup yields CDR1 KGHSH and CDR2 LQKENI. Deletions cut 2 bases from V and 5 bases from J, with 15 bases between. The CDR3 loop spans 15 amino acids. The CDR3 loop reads CASSPNEGVGTEAFF. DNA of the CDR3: TGTGCCAGCTCACCAAACGAAGGGGTAGGGACTGAAGCTTTCTTT.

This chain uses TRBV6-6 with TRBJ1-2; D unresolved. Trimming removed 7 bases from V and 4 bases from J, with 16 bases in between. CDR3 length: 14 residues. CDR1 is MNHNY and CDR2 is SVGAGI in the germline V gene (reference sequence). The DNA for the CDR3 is TGTGCCAGCACCCGTGCGGCGGCTGTCTATGGCTACACCTTC. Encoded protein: CASTRAAAVYGYTF.

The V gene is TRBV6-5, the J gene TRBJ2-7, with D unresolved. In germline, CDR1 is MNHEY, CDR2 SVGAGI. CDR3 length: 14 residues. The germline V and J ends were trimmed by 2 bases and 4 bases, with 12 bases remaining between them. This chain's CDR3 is CASSYIQSPYEQYV. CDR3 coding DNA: TGTGCCAGCAGTTACATACAGTCCCCATACGAGCAGTACGTC.

Written as DNA, the CDR3 is TGTGCCAGCAGTTCAGGGGGATTCCCCCAGCAGTACGTC. It is translated as CASSSGGFPQQYV. This chain joins TRBV6-5 and TRBJ2-7; the match to TRBD1 covers 7 bases. CDR3 length equals 13 residues. V dropped 4 bases and J dropped 8; count of bases not matched to a gene: 8. Germline V gene lookup returns CDR1 MNHEY and CDR2 SVGAGI.

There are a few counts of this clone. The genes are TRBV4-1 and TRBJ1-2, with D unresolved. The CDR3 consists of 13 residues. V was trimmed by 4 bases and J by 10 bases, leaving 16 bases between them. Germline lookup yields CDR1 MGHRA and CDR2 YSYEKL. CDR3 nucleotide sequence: TGCGCCAGCAGCCGACTCTCCGGGCTCAACTACACCTTC. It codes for CASSRLSGLNYTF.

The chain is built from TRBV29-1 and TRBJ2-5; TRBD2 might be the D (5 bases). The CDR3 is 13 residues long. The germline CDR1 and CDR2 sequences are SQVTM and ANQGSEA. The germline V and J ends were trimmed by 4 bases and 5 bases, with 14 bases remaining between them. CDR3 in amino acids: CSVVRSTGETQYF. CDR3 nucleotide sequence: TGCAGCGTTGTAAGATCAACGGGGGAGACCCAGTACTTC.

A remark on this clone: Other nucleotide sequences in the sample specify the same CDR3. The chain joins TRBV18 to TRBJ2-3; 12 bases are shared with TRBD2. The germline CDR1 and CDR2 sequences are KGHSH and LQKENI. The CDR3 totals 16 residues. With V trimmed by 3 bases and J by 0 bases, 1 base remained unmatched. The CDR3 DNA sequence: TGTGCCAGCTCACCCGGGACTAGCGGGAGCACAGATACGCAGTATTTT. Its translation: CASSPGTSGSTDTQYF.

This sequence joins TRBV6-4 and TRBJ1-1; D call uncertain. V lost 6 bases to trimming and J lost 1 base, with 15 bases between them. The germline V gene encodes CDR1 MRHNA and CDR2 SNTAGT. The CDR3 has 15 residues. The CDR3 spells CASRTHGRANTEAFF. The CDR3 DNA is TGTGCCAGCAGAACCCACGGAAGGGCGAACACTGAAGCTTTCTTT.

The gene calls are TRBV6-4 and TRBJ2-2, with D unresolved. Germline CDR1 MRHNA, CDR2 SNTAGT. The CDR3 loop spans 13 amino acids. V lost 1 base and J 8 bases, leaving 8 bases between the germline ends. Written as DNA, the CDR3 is TGTGCCAGCAGTGACTTTCCCGGGGGGGAGCTGTTTTTT. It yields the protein CASSDFPGGELFF.

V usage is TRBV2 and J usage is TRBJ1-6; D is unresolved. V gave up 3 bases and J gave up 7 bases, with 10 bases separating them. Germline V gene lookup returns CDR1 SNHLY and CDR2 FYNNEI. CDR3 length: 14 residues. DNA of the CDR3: TGTGCCAGCAGTGAGGAGAACGGCAATTCACCCCTCCACTTT. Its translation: CASSEENGNSPLHF.

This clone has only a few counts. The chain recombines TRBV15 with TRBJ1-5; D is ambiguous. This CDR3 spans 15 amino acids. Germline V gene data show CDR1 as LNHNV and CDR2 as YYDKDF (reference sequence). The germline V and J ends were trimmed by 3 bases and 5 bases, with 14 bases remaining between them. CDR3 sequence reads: CATSSSPGSYQPQHF. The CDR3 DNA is TGTGCCACCAGCAGTAGTCCCGGGAGCTATCAGCCCCAGCATTTT.

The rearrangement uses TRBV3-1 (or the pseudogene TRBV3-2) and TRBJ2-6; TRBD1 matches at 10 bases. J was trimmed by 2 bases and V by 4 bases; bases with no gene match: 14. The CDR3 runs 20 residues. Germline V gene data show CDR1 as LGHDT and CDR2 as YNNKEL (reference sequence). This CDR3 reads CASSLLLGGQGVTGANVLTF. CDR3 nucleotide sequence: TGTGCCAGCAGCCTCCTACTGGGTGGACAGGGGGTGACTGGGGCCAACGTCCTGACTTTC.

CDR3 sequence reads: CASSTDRGAYTIYF. Written as DNA, the CDR3 is TGTGCCAGCAGCACCGACAGGGGGGCATACACCATATATTTT. This chain links TRBV7-9 with TRBJ1-3, with TRBD1 matching 9 bases. This CDR3 comprises 14 residues. CDR1 and CDR2 from the germline V gene are SEHNR and FQNEAQ (reference sequence). V shed 5 bases, J shed 8 bases, and the junction held 7 bases outside the gene matches.

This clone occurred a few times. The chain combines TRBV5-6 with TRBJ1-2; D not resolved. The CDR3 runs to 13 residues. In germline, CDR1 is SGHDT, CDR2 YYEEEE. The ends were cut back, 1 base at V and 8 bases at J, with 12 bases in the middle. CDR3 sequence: CASSLYGFGGYTF. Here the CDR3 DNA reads TGTGCCAGCAGCTTGTATGGATTCGGAGGCTACACCTTC.

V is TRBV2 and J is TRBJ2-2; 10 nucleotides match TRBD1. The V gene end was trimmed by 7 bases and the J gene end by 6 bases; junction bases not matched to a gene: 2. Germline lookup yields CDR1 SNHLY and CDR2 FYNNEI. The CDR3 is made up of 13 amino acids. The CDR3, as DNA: TGTGCCAGCAATGGACAGGGGGCCGGGGAGCTGTTTTTT. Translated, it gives CASNGQGAGELFF.

CDR3 DNA: TGTGCCAGTAGTATTATAGGACTTGGCTATGGCTACACCTTC. This translates into CASSIIGLGYGYTF. The V and J genes are TRBV19 and TRBJ1-2; no firm D call. V lost 3 bases to trimming and J lost 4 bases, with 12 bases between them. The V gene's germline CDR1 is LNHDA and CDR2 SQIVND (reference sequence). The CDR3 has 14 amino acids.